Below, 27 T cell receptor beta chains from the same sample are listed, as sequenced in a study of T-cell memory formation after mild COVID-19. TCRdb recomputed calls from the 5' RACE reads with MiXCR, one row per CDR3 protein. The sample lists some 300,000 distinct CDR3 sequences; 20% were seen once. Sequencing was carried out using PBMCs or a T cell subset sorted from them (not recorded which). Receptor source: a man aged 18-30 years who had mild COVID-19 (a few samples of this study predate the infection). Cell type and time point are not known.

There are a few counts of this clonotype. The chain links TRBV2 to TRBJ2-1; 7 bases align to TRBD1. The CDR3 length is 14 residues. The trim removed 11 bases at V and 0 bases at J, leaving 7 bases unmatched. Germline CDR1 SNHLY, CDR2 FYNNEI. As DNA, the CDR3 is TGTGCCGGGAGACAGGGCAGCTCCTACAATGAGCAGTTCTTC. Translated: CAGRQGSSYNEQFF.

The CDR3 DNA reads TGCAGTGCTCCAACTAGCGTGCCCTTAAATACGCAGTATTTT. Translating gives CSAPTSVPLNTQYF. This chain joins TRBV20-1 and TRBJ2-3; TRBD2 matches at 7 bases. The CDR3 contains 14 residues. V was pared by 5 bases and J by 7 bases, with 12 bases of the junction left unmatched. Germline CDR1 and CDR2: DFQATT and SNEGSKA (reference sequence).

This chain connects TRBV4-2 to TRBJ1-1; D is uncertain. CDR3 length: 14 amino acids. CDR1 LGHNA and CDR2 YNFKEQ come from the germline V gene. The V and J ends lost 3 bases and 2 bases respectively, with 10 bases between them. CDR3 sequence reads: CASSHLTANTEAFF. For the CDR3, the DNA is TGTGCCAGCAGCCATTTAACCGCAAACACTGAAGCTTTCTTT.

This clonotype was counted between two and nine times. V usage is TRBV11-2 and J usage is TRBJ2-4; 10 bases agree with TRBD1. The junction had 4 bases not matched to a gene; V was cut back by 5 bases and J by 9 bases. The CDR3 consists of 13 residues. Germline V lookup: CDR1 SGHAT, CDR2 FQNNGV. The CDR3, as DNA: TGTGCCAGCAGCCCCAGGGACAGGGGCATTCAGTACTTC. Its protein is CASSPRDRGIQYF.

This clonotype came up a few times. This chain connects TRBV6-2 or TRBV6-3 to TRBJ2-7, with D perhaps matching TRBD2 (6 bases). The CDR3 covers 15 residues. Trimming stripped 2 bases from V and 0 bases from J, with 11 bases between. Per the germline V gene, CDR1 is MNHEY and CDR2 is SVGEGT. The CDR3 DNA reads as TGTGCCAGCAGTTACGCAGGAGGGAGCTCCTACGAGCAGTACGTC. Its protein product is CASSYAGGSSYEQYV.

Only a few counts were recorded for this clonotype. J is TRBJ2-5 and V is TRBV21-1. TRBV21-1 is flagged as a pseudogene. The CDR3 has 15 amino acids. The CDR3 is CASSKDLTRQETQYF. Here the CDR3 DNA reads TGTGCCAGCAGCAAAGACCTGACCAGACAAGAGACCCAGTACTTC.

The chain's CDR3 is CASSFYVANTEAFF. The CDR3 nucleotides are TGTGCCAGCAGCTTTTACGTGGCGAACACTGAAGCTTTCTTT. The genes are TRBV5-6 and TRBJ1-1; unclear D gene. Trimming removed 2 bases from V and 1 base from J, with 9 bases in between. The CDR3 loop spans 14 amino acids. Germline assignment: CDR1 SGHDT and CDR2 YYEEEE. Full variable domain (missing parts from reference TRBV5-6 and TRBJ1-1): DAGVTQSPTHLIKTRGQQVTLRCSPKSGHDTVSWYQQALGQGPQFIFQYYEEEERQRGNFPDRFSGHQFPNYSSELNVNALLLGDSALYLCASSFYVANTEAFFGQGTRLTVV.

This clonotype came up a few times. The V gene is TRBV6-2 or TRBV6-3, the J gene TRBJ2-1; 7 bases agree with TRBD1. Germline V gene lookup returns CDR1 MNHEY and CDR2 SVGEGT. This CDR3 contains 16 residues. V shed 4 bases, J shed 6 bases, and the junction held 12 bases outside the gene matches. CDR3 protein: CASSFFGRGLGNEQFF. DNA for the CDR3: TGTGCCAGCAGTTTCTTTGGAAGGGGGCTCGGCAATGAGCAGTTCTTC.

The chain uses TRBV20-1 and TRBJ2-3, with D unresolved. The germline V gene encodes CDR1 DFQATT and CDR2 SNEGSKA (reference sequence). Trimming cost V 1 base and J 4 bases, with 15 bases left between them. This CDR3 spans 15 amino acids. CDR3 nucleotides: TGCAGTGCTAGAGTTCATGGGTTATCAGCAGATACGCAGTATTTT. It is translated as CSARVHGLSADTQYF.

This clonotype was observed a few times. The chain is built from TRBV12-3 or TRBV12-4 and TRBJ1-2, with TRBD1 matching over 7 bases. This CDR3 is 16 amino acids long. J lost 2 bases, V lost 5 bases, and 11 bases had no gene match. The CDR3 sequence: CASSGLGTDTNYGYTF. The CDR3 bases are TGTGCCAGCAGTGGGCTCGGGACAGATACCAACTATGGCTACACCTTC.

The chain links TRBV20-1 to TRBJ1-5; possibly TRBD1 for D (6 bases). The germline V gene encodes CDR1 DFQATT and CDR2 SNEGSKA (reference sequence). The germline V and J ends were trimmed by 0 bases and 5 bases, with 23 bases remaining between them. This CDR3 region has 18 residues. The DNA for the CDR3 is TGCAGTGCTAGAGATTTGGCAGGGGAAGGCAGGGGCCATCAGCCCCAGCATTTT. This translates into CSARDLAGEGRGHQPQHF.

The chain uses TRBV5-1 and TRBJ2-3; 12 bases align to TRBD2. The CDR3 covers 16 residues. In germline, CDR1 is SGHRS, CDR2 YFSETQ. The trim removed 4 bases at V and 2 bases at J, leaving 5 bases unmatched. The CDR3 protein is CASSTGLAGPTDTQYF. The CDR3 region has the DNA TGCGCCAGCAGCACTGGACTAGCGGGGCCCACAGATACGCAGTATTTT.

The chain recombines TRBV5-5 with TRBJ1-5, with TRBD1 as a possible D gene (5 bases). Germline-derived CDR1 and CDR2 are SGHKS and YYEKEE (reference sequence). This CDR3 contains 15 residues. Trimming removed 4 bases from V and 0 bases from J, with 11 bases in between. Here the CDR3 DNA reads TGTGCCAGCAGCCGGGGCAGCTATAGCAATCAGCCCCAGCATTTT. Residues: CASSRGSYSNQPQHF.

The CDR3 nucleotides read TGTGCCAGCAGTCGTACGGGGGGGGTTTACGAGCAGTACTTC. The encoded protein is CASSRTGGVYEQYF. The rearrangement links TRBV6-4 to TRBJ2-7, with 8 bases that match TRBD2. With 5 bases clipped from V and 4 bases from J, the junction kept 7 bases outside the gene matches. Germline V CDR1 and CDR2: MRHNA, SNTAGT. The CDR3 loop spans 14 amino acids.

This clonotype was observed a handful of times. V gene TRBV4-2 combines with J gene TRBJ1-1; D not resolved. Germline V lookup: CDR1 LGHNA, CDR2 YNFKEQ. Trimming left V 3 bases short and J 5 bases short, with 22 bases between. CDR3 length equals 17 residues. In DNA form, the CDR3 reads TGTGCCAGCAGCCATCCAGGTGCAGGTCGGGTGGGGACTGAAGCTTTCTTT. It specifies CASSHPGAGRVGTEAFF.

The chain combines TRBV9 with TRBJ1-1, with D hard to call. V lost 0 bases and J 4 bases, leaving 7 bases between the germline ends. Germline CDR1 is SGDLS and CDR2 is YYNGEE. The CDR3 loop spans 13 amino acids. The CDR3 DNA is TGTGCCAGCAGCGTAGGAGGGTCCACTGAAGCTTTCTTT. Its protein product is CASSVGGSTEAFF. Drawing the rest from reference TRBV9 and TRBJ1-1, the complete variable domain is DSGVTQTPKHLITATGQRVTLRCSPRSGDLSVYWYQQSLDQGLQFLIQYYNGEERAKGNILERFSAQQFPDLHSELNLSSLELGDSALYFCASSVGGSTEAFFGQGTRLTVV.

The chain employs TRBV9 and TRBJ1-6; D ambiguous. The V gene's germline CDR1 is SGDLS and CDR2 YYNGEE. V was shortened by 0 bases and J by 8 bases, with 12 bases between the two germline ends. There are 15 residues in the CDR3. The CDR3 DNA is TGTGCCAGCAGCGTAGACGGGATACGGGATTCACCCCTCCACTTT. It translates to CASSVDGIRDSPLHF.

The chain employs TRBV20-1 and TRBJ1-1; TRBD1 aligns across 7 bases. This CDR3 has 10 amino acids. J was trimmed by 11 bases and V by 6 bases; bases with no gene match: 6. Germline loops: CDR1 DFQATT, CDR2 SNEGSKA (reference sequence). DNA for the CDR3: TGCAGTGCCCAAGGGGGCTGGGCTTTCTTT. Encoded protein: CSAQGGWAFF.

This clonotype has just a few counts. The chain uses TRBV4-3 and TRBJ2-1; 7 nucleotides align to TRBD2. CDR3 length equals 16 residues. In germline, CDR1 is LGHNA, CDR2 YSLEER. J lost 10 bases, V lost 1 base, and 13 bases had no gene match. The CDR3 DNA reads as TGCGCCAGCAGCCAAGGGGGGGGACGGCGCCTCACCGAGCAGTTCTTC. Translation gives CASSQGGGRRLTEQFF.

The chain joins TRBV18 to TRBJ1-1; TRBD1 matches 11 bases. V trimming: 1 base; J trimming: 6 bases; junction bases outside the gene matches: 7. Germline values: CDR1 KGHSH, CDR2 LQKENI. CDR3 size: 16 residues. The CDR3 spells CASSPRERDRGSEAFF. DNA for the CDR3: TGTGCCAGCTCACCACGTGAACGGGACAGGGGGTCTGAAGCTTTCTTT. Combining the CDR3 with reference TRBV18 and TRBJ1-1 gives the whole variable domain NAGVMQNPRHLVRRRGQEARLRCSPMKGHSHVYWYRQLPEEGLKFMVYLQKENIIDESGMPKERFSAEFPKEGPSILRIQQVVRGDSAAYFCASSPRERDRGSEAFFGQGTRLTVV.

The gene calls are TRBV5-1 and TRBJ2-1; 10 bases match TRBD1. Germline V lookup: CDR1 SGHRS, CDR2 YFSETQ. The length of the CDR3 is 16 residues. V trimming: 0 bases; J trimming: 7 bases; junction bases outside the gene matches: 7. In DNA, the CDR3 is TGCGCCAGCAGCTTGGCCGGGGGACAGGGGATTAATGAGCAGTTCTTC. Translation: CASSLAGGQGINEQFF.

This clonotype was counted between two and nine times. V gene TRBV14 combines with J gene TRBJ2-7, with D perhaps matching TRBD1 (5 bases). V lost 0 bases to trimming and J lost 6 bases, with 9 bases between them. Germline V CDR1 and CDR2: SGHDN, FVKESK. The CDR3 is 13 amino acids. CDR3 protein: CASSQDRASEQYF. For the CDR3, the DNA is TGTGCCAGCAGCCAAGACAGGGCGAGCGAGCAGTACTTC.

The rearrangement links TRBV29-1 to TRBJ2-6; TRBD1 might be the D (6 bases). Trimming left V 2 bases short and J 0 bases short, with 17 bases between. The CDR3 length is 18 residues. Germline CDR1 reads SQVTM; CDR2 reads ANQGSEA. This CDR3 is CSVEFTGTNSSGANVLTF. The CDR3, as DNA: TGCAGCGTTGAATTCACCGGGACAAATAGCTCTGGGGCCAACGTCCTGACTTTC.

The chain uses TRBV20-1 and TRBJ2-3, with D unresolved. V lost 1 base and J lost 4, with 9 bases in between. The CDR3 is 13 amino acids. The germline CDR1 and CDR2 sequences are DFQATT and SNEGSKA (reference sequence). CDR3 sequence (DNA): TGCAGTGCTAGAGTAGACGGGTCAGATACGCAGTATTTT. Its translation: CSARVDGSDTQYF.

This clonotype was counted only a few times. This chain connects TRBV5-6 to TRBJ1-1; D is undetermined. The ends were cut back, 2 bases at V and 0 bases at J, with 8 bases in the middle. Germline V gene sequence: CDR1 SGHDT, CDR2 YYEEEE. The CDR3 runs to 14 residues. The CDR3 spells CASSLPQMNTEAFF. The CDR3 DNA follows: TGTGCCAGCAGCTTACCCCAGATGAACACTGAAGCTTTCTTT.

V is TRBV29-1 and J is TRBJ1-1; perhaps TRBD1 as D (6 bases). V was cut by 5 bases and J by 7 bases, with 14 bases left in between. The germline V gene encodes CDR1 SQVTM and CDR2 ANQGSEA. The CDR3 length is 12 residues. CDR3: CSVSGQKLEAFF. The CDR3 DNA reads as TGCAGCGTTTCTGGACAGAAGCTTGAAGCTTTCTTT.

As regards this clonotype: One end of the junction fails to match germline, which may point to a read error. The CDR3 protein is CASSLVTDQHGGELFF. The CDR3 nucleotides read TGCGCCAGCAGTTTGGTAACGGACCAGCACGGCGGGGAGCTGTTTTTT. V usage is TRBV5-1 and J usage is TRBJ2-2; no definite D call. The CDR3 runs to 16 residues. Per germline, CDR1 SGHRS and CDR2 YFSETQ.